This T cell receptor beta chain emerged from a study of vaccination effects on CD4 cells after COVID-19. Looking at the study overall: It was two doses of either the BNT162b2 or mRNA-1273 vaccine that participants received. Points from the study as a whole: In the late period after vaccination, infection- and vaccine-induced clones contracted markedly. Convalescent patients in the study were few, and early post-infection timepoints were absent.

The assay was immunoSEQ multiplex PCR, and TCRdb's table has in-frame clones only and misses some. The profile shows 55,000 to 75,000 clones, 65% to 85% of them singletons. Viral peptide pools were used in the ViraFEST assay to expand antigen-specific CD4+ T cells, and sequencing came afterward. With approximately 10 days of culture completed, CD4+ T cells were isolated. Testing of the vaccine recipients showed negative nucleocapsid antibodies and no prior SARS-CoV-2 infection. IL-2 medium supplanted half the medium on days 3 and 7. A few counts support this clone. Its antigen is unidentified. V was trimmed by 0 bases and J by 4 bases, leaving 15 bases between them. The CDR3 sequence is 16 residues long. The germline V gene encodes CDR1 MGHRA and CDR2 YSYEKL.

The V call is TRBV4-1, the J call TRBJ1-2; the D gene is possibly TRBD1 (5 bases). The receptor comes from a human donor who received a COVID-19 vaccine. This specimen was CD4+ T cells from PBMCs cultured with HCoV-OC43 spike peptides, taken before COVID-19 vaccination. Subset specified: HCoV-OC43 spike overlapping peptide pool stimulation. Here the CDR3 DNA reads TGCGCCAGCAGCCAAGACCCGTCTGGGACGCTCTATGGCTACACCTTC. Its protein product is CASSQDPSGTLYGYTF.